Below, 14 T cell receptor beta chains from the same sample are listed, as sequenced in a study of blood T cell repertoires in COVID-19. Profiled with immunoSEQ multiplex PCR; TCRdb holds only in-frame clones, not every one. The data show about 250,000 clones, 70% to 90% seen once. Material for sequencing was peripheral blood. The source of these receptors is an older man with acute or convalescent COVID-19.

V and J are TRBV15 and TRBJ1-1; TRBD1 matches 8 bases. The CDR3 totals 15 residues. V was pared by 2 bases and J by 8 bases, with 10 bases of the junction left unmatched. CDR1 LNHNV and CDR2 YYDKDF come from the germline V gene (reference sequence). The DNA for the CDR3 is TGTGCCACCAGCAGAAGGGGGACAGGCTCCCCCGAAGCTTTCTTT. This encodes CATSRRGTGSPEAFF.

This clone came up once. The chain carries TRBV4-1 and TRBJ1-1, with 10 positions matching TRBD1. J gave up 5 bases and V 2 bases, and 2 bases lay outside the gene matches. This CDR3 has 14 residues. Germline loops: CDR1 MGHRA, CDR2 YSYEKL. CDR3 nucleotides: TGCGCCAGCAGCCAATGGGACAGGGGTACTGAAGCTTTCTTT. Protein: CASSQWDRGTEAFF.

CDR3 amino acids: CASSLSMGSTFYEQYF. The CDR3 DNA sequence: TGCGCCAGCAGCTTGAGTATGGGCTCAACCTTTTACGAGCAGTACTTC. The chain combines TRBV5-1 with TRBJ2-7; D is unclear. The CDR3 totals 16 residues. Looked up from germline, CDR1 is SGHRS and CDR2 is YFSETQ. V shed 1 base and J shed 4 bases, with 18 bases lying between them.

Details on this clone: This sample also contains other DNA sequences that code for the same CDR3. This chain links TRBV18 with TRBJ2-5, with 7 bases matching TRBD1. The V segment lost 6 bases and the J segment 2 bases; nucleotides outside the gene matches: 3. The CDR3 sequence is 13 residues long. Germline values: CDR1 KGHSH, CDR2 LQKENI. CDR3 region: CASSLGQQETQYF. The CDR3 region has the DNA TGTGCCAGCTCTTTGGGACAGCAAGAGACCCAGTACTTC.

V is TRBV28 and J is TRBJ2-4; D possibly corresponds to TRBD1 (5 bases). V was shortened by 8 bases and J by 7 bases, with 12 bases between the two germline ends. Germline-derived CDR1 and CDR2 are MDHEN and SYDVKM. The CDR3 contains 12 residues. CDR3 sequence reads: CASRTGRNIQYF. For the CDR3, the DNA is TGTGCCAGCCGCACAGGACGTAACATTCAGTACTTC.

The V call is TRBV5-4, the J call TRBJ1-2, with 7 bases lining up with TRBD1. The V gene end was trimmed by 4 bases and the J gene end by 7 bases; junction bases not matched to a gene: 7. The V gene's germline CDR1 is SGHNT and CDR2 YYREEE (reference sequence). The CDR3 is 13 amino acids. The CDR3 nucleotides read TGTGCCAGCAGCCCGGGGACAGACAGTGGCTACACCTTC. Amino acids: CASSPGTDSGYTF.

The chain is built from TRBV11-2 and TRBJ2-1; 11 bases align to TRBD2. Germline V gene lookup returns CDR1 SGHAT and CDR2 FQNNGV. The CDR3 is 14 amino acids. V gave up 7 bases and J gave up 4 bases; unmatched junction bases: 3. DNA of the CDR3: TGTGCCAGCATCCTAGCGGGGGGTTACAATGAGCAGTTCTTC. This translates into CASILAGGYNEQFF.

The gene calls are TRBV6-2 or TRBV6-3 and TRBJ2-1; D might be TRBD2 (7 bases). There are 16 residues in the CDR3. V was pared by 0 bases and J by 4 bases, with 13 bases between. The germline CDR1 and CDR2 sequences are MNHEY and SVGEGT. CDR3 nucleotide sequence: TGTGCCAGCAGTTACTCGATGGGAGGGGGTTACAATGAGCAGTTCTTC. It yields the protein CASSYSMGGGYNEQFF.

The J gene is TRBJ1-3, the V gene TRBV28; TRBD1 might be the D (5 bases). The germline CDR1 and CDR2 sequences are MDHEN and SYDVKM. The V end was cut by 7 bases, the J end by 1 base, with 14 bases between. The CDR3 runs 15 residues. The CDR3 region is CASTPAGTSGNTIYF. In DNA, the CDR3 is TGTGCCAGCACCCCCGCGGGGACGTCTGGAAACACCATATATTTT. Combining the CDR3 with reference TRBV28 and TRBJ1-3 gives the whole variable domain DVKVTQSSRYLVKRTGEKVFLECVQDMDHENMFWYRQDPGLGLRLIYFSYDVKMKEKGDIPEGYSVSREKKERFSLILESASTNQTSMYLCASTPAGTSGNTIYFGEGSWLTVV.

The CDR3 loop is CASSLDLTGAGGYTF. CDR3 sequence (DNA): TGTGCCAGCAGCTTAGATTTGACAGGGGCTGGCGGCTACACCTTC. V is TRBV7-9 and J is TRBJ1-2, with TRBD1 identical over 8 bases. Unmatched junction bases numbered 9, after V lost 1 base and J lost 8 bases. CDR1 is SEHNR and CDR2 is FQNEAQ in the germline V gene (reference sequence). The CDR3 extends over 15 amino acids.

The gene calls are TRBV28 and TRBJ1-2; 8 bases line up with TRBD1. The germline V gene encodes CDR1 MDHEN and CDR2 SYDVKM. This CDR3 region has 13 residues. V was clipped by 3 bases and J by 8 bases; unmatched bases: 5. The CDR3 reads CASSFRDRRGYTF. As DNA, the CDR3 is TGTGCCAGCAGTTTTAGGGACAGGAGAGGCTACACCTTC.

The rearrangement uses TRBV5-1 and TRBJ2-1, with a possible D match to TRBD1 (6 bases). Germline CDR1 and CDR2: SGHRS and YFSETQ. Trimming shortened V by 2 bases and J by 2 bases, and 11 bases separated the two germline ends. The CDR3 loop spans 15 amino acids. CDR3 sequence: CASSFQGQTYNEQFF. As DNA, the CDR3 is TGCGCCAGCAGCTTCCAGGGGCAGACCTACAATGAGCAGTTCTTC. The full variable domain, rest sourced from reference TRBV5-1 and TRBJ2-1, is KAGVTQTPRYLIKTRGQQVTLSCSPISGHRSVSWYQQTPGQGLQFLFEYFSETQRNKGNFPGRFSGRQFSNSRSEMNVSTLELGDSALYLCASSFQGQTYNEQFFGPGTRLTVL.

Written as DNA, the CDR3 is TGTGCCAGTAGAGTGGGGGGGACCGGGGATACGCAGTATTTT. Translating it yields CASRVGGTGDTQYF. The J gene is TRBJ2-3, the V gene TRBV19; 7 bases agree with TRBD2. The CDR3 spans 14 residues. With 6 bases clipped from V and 6 bases from J, the junction kept 9 bases outside the gene matches. CDR1 and CDR2 (germline): LNHDA, SQIVND (reference sequence).

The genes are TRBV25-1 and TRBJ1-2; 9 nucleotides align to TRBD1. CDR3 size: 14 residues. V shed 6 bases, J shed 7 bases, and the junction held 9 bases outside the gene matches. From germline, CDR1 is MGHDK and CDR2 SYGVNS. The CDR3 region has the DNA TGTGCCAGCAGGGTCGGGGGGACAGGGACTGGCTACACCTTC. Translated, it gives CASRVGGTGTGYTF.